This is a list of T cell receptor beta chains from one sample in a study of tumor-infiltrating lymphocytes in primary liver carcinoma. TCRdb called the multiplex PCR reads again in MiXCR, with one record for every CDR3 protein. Seen here are about 22,000 distinct CDR3 sequences, 75% to 85% observed once, and the top ten hold roughly 35%. The sample was liver tumor tissue from sampling region 2. The receptors shown here come from a woman younger than 45 with primary liver carcinoma and hepatitis B virus infection. Each CDR3 is given with its conserved first and last residue. D genes are given only for firm matches. Rows give clone size only sometimes, using once, few, many, or a class for an expanded clone.

clone size,J gene,D gene,V gene,CDR3 protein,CDR3 DNA
.,TRBJ1-2,TRBD1,TRBV28,CASIQRQGANYGHTF,TGTGCCAGCATCCAGAGACAGGGGGCTAACTATGGCCACACCTTC
.,TRBJ2-1,TRBD2,TRBV11-3,CVSSLLAGGYEQLF,TGTGTCAGCAGCCTACTAGCGGGGGGGTATGAGCAGTTATTC
.,TRBJ1-5,.,TRBV6-2/TRBV6-3,CATSYRDNQPRHF,TGTGCCACGAGTTACCGGGACAATCAGCCCCGGCATTTT
many,TRBJ2-7,.,TRBV19,CASRASGIQSYEQYF,TGTGCCAGTAGGGCCTCCGGGATTCAATCCTACGAGCAGTACTTC
.,TRBJ2-7,.,TRBV28,CASRSSDRFRYEQYF,TGTGCCAGCAGATCAAGCGACAGGTTCCGCTACGAGCAATACTTC
.,TRBJ2-2,.,TRBV6-1,CASSEPLGRFGELFF,TGTGCCAGCAGTGAACCGCTGGGACGTTTCGGGGAGCTGTTTTTT
.,TRBJ1-1,TRBD1,TRBV10-3,CTISESTGMLTEALF,TGTACCATCAGTGAGTCGACAGGGATGTTGACTGAAGCTCTCTTT
.,TRBJ1-1,.,TRBV11-2,CASSARDMGRKRWSNTEAFF,TGTGCCAGCAGCGCTCGGGACATGGGGCGTAAGAGGTGGAGTAACACTGAAGCCTTCTTT
.,TRBJ2-7,.,TRBV6-5,CASRYKDSRSYGQYF,TGTGCCAGTCGTTACAAGGACAGCCGCTCCTACGGGCAGTACTTC
.,TRBJ2-2,.,TRBV4-3,CANSHGAGTLTRELFF,TGCGCCAACAGCCATGGGGCGGGGACCCTCACCAGGGAGCTGTTTTTT
.,TRBJ1-1,TRBD1,TRBV11-2,CARSARDRGRKRWSNTEAFF,TGTGCCAGGAGCGCTCGGGACAGGGGACGCAAGAGGTGGAGTAACACTGAAGCCTTCTTT